These T cell receptor beta chains were read from a single sample in a study of blood T cell repertoires in COVID-19. The assay was immunoSEQ multiplex PCR, and TCRdb's table has in-frame clones only and misses some. Of 250,000 to 350,000 clones listed, more than 75% are singletons. Sequenced material: peripheral blood. The receptors were gathered from a woman aged 50 to 65 with acute or convalescent COVID-19. The CDR3 runs from the conserved cysteine through the conserved F or W. The order of the fields is J gene, clone size, V gene, D gene, CDR3 protein, CDR3 DNA. A D gene is named only where the DNA matches it firmly. A clone size is listed for some rows: how often the clone was seen (once, few, many), or a class if it is expanded.

J gene: TRBJ2-3; clone size: .; V gene: TRBV6-4; D gene: .; CDR3 protein: CASSDERRDTQYF; CDR3 DNA: TGTGCCAGCAGTGACGAGCGACGGGATACGCAGTATTTT
J gene: TRBJ1-5; clone size: .; V gene: TRBV28; D gene: TRBD1; CDR3 protein: CASSFRTGVVQPQHF; CDR3 DNA: TGTGCCAGCAGTTTCAGGACAGGGGTAGTTCAGCCCCAGCATTTT
J gene: TRBJ2-3; clone size: .; V gene: TRBV7-3; D gene: TRBD2; CDR3 protein: CASSPGLAGGITDTQYF; CDR3 DNA: TGTGCCAGCAGCCCCGGACTAGCGGGAGGGATAACAGATACGCAGTATTTT
J gene: TRBJ2-5; clone size: .; V gene: TRBV4-2; D gene: .; CDR3 protein: CASSQGRPGQETQYF; CDR3 DNA: TGTGCCAGCAGCCAAGGTCGCCCGGGGCAAGAGACCCAGTACTTC
J gene: TRBJ2-1; clone size: .; V gene: TRBV7-9; D gene: .; CDR3 protein: CASSLVRSEQFF; CDR3 DNA: TGTGCCAGCAGCTTAGTTAGAAGTGAGCAGTTCTTC
J gene: TRBJ2-3; clone size: .; V gene: TRBV6-2/TRBV6-3; D gene: TRBD2; CDR3 protein: CASSLGGFSDTQYF; CDR3 DNA: TGTGCCAGCAGTTTGGGGGGGTTTTCAGATACGCAGTATTTT
J gene: TRBJ2-5; clone size: once; V gene: TRBV6-5; D gene: .; CDR3 protein: CASSYSFGSSSVTQYF; CDR3 DNA: TGTGCCAGCAGTTACTCTTTCGGATCTAGCTCGGTGACCCAGTACTTC
J gene: TRBJ2-3; clone size: .; V gene: TRBV6-1; D gene: .; CDR3 protein: CASSEWAIQGDTQYF; CDR3 DNA: TGTGCCAGCAGTGAATGGGCCATTCAGGGAGATACGCAGTATTTT
J gene: TRBJ2-3; clone size: .; V gene: TRBV9; D gene: TRBD1; CDR3 protein: CASSVTQGEDTQYF; CDR3 DNA: TGTGCCAGCAGCGTAACCCAGGGGGAGGATACGCAGTATTTT
J gene: TRBJ2-1; clone size: .; V gene: TRBV3-1/TRBV3-2; D gene: TRBD1; CDR3 protein: CASSHNRGNEQFF; CDR3 DNA: TGTGCCAGCAGCCATAACAGGGGAAATGAGCAGTTCTTC
J gene: TRBJ2-7; clone size: .; V gene: TRBV5-5; D gene: TRBD1; CDR3 protein: CASSKGQGIYEQYF; CDR3 DNA: TGTGCCAGCAGCAAGGGACAGGGTATCTACGAGCAGTACTTC
J gene: TRBJ1-6; clone size: .; V gene: TRBV28; D gene: .; CDR3 protein: CASSPGTPNSPLHF; CDR3 DNA: TGTGCCAGCAGCCCCGGGACACCTAATTCACCCCTCCACTTT
J gene: TRBJ1-2; clone size: .; V gene: TRBV24-1; D gene: TRBD1; CDR3 protein: CATSYGQGADYGYTF; CDR3 DNA: TGTGCCACCAGTTACGGACAGGGAGCCGACTATGGCTACACCTTC
J gene: TRBJ2-7; clone size: few; V gene: TRBV18; D gene: TRBD1; CDR3 protein: CASSPPGRGGIYEQYF; CDR3 DNA: TGTGCCAGCTCACCACCCGGTCGAGGGGGCATCTACGAGCAGTACTTC
J gene: TRBJ1-2; clone size: .; V gene: TRBV27; D gene: TRBD1; CDR3 protein: CASRPGQGNYYGYTF; CDR3 DNA: TGTGCCAGCAGACCAGGACAGGGAAATTACTATGGCTACACCTTC
J gene: TRBJ1-1; clone size: .; V gene: TRBV18; D gene: TRBD1; CDR3 protein: CASSPNLQGALEAFF; CDR3 DNA: TGTGCCAGCTCACCAAATTTGCAGGGGGCCCTGGAGGCTTTCTTT
J gene: TRBJ1-2; clone size: .; V gene: TRBV28; D gene: .; CDR3 protein: CASSLAQVLNYGYTF; CDR3 DNA: TGTGCCAGCAGTTTAGCGCAGGTCCTAAACTATGGCTACACCTTC
J gene: TRBJ2-5; clone size: .; V gene: TRBV15; D gene: .; CDR3 protein: CATSRDFKETQYF; CDR3 DNA: TGTGCCACCAGCAGAGATTTTAAAGAGACCCAGTACTTC
J gene: TRBJ2-3; clone size: .; V gene: TRBV19; D gene: .; CDR3 protein: CASSSVQLGDTQYF; CDR3 DNA: TGTGCCAGTAGTAGCGTCCAGCTCGGGGATACGCAGTATTTT
J gene: TRBJ1-4; clone size: .; V gene: TRBV30; D gene: TRBD1; CDR3 protein: CAWSPQGAVKLFF; CDR3 DNA: TGTGCCTGGAGCCCCCAGGGGGCTGTAAAACTGTTTTTT
J gene: TRBJ2-3; clone size: .; V gene: TRBV10-1; D gene: .; CDR3 protein: CASSTPNVGPHLTADTQYF; CDR3 DNA: TGCGCCAGCAGTACCCCAAACGTGGGGCCGCACCTTACGGCAGATACGCAGTATTTT
J gene: TRBJ1-5; clone size: .; V gene: TRBV3-1/TRBV3-2; D gene: TRBD1; CDR3 protein: CASSQVGGTGSNQPQHF; CDR3 DNA: TGTGCCAGCAGCCAAGTGGGTGGGACAGGGTCCAATCAGCCCCAGCATTTT
J gene: TRBJ2-7; clone size: once; V gene: TRBV27; D gene: .; CDR3 protein: CASARGGTLYEQYF; CDR3 DNA: TGTGCCAGCGCCCGCGGTGGGACTCTCTACGAGCAGTACTTC
J gene: TRBJ1-1; clone size: .; V gene: TRBV6-4; D gene: TRBD1; CDR3 protein: CASSAQGQDLTEAFF; CDR3 DNA: TGTGCCAGCAGTGCCCAGGGACAGGATCTCACTGAAGCTTTCTTT
J gene: TRBJ2-4; clone size: .; V gene: TRBV27; D gene: .; CDR3 protein: CASSSQIELAKNIQYF; CDR3 DNA: TGTGCCAGCAGTTCCCAAATAGAGCTAGCCAAAAACATTCAGTACTTC
J gene: TRBJ2-2; clone size: .; V gene: TRBV5-1; D gene: TRBD2; CDR3 protein: CASSSGGETGELFF; CDR3 DNA: TGCGCCAGCAGCTCGGGGGGAGAAACCGGGGAGCTGTTTTTT
J gene: TRBJ2-5; clone size: .; V gene: TRBV19; D gene: TRBD1; CDR3 protein: CATQGAGETQYF; CDR3 DNA: TGTGCCACCCAGGGGGCTGGGGAGACCCAGTACTTC
J gene: TRBJ2-3; clone size: .; V gene: TRBV7-2; D gene: TRBD2; CDR3 protein: CASSLGALAGGTDTQYF; CDR3 DNA: TGTGCCAGCAGCTTAGGGGCACTAGCGGGGGGCACAGATACGCAGTATTTT
J gene: TRBJ2-1; clone size: .; V gene: TRBV28; D gene: TRBD2; CDR3 protein: CASMFKLTSGIYNEQFF; CDR3 DNA: TGTGCCAGCATGTTTAAGCTGACTAGCGGGATTTACAATGAGCAGTTCTTC
J gene: TRBJ2-5; clone size: once; V gene: TRBV7-3; D gene: .; CDR3 protein: CASSPGSGETQYF; CDR3 DNA: TGTGCCAGCAGCCCTGGGTCGGGGGAGACCCAGTACTTC
J gene: TRBJ2-1; clone size: .; V gene: TRBV24-1; D gene: TRBD1; CDR3 protein: CATSEGPRGEQFF; CDR3 DNA: TGTGCCACCAGTGAAGGACCCAGGGGGGAGCAGTTCTTC
J gene: TRBJ2-7; clone size: .; V gene: TRBV5-1; D gene: TRBD1; CDR3 protein: CASSQTTGGASYEQYF; CDR3 DNA: TGCGCCAGCAGCCAAACGACAGGGGGCGCATCCTACGAGCAGTACTTC
J gene: TRBJ2-1; clone size: .; V gene: TRBV9; D gene: TRBD1; CDR3 protein: CASSTSGQIYNEQFF; CDR3 DNA: TGTGCCAGCAGCACCTCGGGACAGATTTACAATGAGCAGTTCTTC
J gene: TRBJ1-1; clone size: .; V gene: TRBV5-5; D gene: .; CDR3 protein: CASSLGVGGMGTEAFF; CDR3 DNA: TGTGCCAGCAGCTTGGGCGTCGGGGGGATGGGCACTGAAGCTTTCTTT
J gene: TRBJ2-1; clone size: .; V gene: TRBV10-3; D gene: .; CDR3 protein: CAISPPGGSYNEQFF; CDR3 DNA: TGTGCCATCAGCCCCCCCGGGGGCTCCTACAATGAGCAGTTCTTC
J gene: TRBJ2-3; clone size: .; V gene: TRBV7-2; D gene: .; CDR3 protein: CASSLIAGLTDTQYF; CDR3 DNA: TGTGCCAGCAGCTTGATTGCGGGACTCACAGATACGCAGTATTTT
J gene: TRBJ2-4; clone size: .; V gene: TRBV6-2/TRBV6-3; D gene: .; CDR3 protein: CASSYTGFTVIAKNIQYF; CDR3 DNA: TGTGCCAGCAGTTATACCGGTTTTACAGTGATAGCCAAAAACATTCAGTACTTC
J gene: TRBJ2-3; clone size: .; V gene: TRBV5-1; D gene: TRBD2; CDR3 protein: CASSSGTSGRKADTQYF; CDR3 DNA: TGCGCCAGCAGCTCCGGGACTAGCGGGAGAAAGGCAGATACGCAGTATTTT
J gene: TRBJ2-7; clone size: once; V gene: TRBV7-2; D gene: TRBD1; CDR3 protein: CASSLEGGGEQYF; CDR3 DNA: TGTGCCAGCAGCTTAGAAGGGGGCGGCGAGCAGTACTTC
J gene: TRBJ1-5; clone size: .; V gene: TRBV27; D gene: .; CDR3 protein: CASSSPREEGQPQHF; CDR3 DNA: TGTGCCAGCAGTTCCCCCCGGGAGGAGGGTCAGCCCCAGCATTTT
J gene: TRBJ1-3; clone size: few; V gene: TRBV28; D gene: TRBD1; CDR3 protein: CASSSTGDGNTIYF; CDR3 DNA: TGTGCCAGCAGTTCAACAGGGGATGGAAACACCATATATTTT
J gene: TRBJ2-7; clone size: .; V gene: TRBV11-2; D gene: .; CDR3 protein: CASSSTWGRLGEQYF; CDR3 DNA: TGTGCCAGCAGCTCTACTTGGGGCAGGCTGGGAGAGCAGTACTTC
J gene: TRBJ2-1; clone size: .; V gene: TRBV13; D gene: TRBD2; CDR3 protein: CASSPLRTSGINEQFF; CDR3 DNA: TGTGCCAGCAGCCCCCTTCGGACTAGCGGGATCAATGAGCAGTTCTTC
J gene: TRBJ2-2; clone size: once; V gene: TRBV28; D gene: .; CDR3 protein: CASSFPRSTGELFF; CDR3 DNA: TGTGCCAGCAGTTTTCCGCGTTCCACCGGGGAGCTGTTTTTT
J gene: TRBJ1-1; clone size: .; V gene: TRBV30; D gene: .; CDR3 protein: CAWRAKQAGNTEAFF; CDR3 DNA: TGTGCCTGGAGGGCAAAGCAGGCAGGAAACACTGAAGCTTTCTTT